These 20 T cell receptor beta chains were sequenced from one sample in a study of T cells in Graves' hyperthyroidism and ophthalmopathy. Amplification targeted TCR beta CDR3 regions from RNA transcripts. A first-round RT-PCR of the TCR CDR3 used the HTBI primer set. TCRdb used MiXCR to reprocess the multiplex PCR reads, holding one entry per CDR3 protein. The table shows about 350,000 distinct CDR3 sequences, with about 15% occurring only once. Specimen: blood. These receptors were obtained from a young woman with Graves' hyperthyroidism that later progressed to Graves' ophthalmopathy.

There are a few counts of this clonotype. CDR3 protein: CASTRIGGPGAGEQFF. The CDR3 coding sequence is TGTGCCAGCACCCGAATCGGGGGGCCCGGGGCGGGTGAGCAGTTCTTC. The chain has TRBV6-1 and TRBJ2-1; a weak D match, TRBD2 (7 bases). The CDR3 contains 16 residues. V was pared by 7 bases and J by 9 bases, with 25 bases between. Germline assignment: CDR1 MNHNS and CDR2 SASEGT.

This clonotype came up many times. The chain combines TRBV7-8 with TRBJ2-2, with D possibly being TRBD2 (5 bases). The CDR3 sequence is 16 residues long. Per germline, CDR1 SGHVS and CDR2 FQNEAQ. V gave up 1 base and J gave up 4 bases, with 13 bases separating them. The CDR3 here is CASSLERVRRTGELFF. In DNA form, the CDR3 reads TGTGCCAGCAGCTTAGAGAGGGTCCGACGCACCGGGGAGCTGTTTTTT.

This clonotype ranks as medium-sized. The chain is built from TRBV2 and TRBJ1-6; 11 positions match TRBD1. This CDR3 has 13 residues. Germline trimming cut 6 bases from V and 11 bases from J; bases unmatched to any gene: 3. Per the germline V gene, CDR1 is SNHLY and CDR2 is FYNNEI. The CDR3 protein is CASRGDRGTPLHF. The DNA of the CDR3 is TGTGCCAGCAGGGGGGACAGGGGGACACCCCTCCACTTT.

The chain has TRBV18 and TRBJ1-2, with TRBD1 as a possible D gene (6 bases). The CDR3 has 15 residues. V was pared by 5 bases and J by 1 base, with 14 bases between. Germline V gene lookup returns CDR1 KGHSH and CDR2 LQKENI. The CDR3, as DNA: TGTGCCAGCTCATTTCGGACAGATATTAACTATGGCTACACCTTC. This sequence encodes CASSFRTDINYGYTF.

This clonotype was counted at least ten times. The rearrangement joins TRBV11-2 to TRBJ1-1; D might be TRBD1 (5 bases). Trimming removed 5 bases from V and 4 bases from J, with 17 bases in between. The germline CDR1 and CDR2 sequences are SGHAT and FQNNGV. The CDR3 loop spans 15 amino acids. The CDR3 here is CASSGLRGKVTEAFF. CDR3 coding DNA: TGTGCCAGCAGCGGCCTGAGGGGAAAGGTCACTGAAGCTTTCTTT.

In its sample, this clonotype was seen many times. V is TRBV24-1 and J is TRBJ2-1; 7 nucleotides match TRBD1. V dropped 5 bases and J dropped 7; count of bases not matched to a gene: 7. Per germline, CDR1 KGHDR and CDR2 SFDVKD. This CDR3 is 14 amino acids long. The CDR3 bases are TGTGCCACCAGTGCGCGACAGGGAGTAAATGAGCAGTTCTTC. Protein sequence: CATSARQGVNEQFF.

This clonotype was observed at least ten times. CDR3 amino acids: CASSPRLGGYGYTF. In DNA form, the CDR3 reads TGTGCCAGCAGTCCCCGCCTCGGGGGGTATGGCTACACCTTC. V and J are TRBV6-2 or TRBV6-3 and TRBJ1-2; a possible D gene is TRBD1 (5 bases). This CDR3 is 14 amino acids long. The germline V gene has CDR1 MNHEY and CDR2 SVGEGT. Between the trimmed V and J ends, which lost 5 bases and 5 bases, there was a span of 15 bases.

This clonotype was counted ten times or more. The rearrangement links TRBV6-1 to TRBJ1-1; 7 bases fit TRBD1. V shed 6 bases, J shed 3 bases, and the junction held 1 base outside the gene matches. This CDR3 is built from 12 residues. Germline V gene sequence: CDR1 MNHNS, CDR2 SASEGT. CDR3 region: CASSDRDTEAFF. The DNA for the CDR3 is TGTGCCAGCAGCGACAGGGACACTGAAGCTTTCTTT.

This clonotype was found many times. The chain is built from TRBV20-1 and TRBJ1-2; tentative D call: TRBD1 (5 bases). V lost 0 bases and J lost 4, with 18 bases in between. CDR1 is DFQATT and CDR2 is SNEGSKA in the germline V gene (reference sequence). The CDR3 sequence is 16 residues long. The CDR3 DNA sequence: TGCAGTGCTAGAGATTTCGGGGACTCAAACCCCTATGGCTACACCTTC. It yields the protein CSARDFGDSNPYGYTF.

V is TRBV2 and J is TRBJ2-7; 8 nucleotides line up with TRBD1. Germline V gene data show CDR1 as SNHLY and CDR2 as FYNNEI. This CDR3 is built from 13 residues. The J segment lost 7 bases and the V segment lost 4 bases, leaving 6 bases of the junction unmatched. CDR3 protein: CASSARGLGEQYV. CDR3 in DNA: TGTGCCAGCAGTGCCAGGGGGCTCGGGGAGCAGTACGTC.

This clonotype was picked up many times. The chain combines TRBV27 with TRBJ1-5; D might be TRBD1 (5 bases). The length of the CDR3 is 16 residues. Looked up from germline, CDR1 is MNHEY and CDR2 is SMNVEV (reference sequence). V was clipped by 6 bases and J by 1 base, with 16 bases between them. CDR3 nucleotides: TGTGCCAGCAGCTTAGTGGGACCTGGAAGCAATCAGCCCCAGCATTTT. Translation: CASSLVGPGSNQPQHF.

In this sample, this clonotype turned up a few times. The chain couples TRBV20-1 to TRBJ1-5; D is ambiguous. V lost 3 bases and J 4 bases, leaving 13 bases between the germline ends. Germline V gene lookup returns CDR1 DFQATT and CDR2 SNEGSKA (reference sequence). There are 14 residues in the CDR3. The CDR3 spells CSASLTVENQPQHF. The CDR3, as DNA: TGCAGTGCTAGTTTGACGGTAGAAAATCAGCCCCAGCATTTT.

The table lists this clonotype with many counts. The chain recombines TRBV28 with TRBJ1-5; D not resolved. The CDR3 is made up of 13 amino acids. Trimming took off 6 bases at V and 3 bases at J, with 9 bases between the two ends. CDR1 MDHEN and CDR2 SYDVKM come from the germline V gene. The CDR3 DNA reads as TGTGCCAGCAGCTGGGGAATCAATCAGCCCCAGCATTTT. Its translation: CASSWGINQPQHF.

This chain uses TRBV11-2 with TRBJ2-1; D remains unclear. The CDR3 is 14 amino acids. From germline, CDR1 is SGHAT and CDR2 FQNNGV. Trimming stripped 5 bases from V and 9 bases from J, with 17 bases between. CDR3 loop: CASSLEGPDREQFF. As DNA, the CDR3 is TGTGCCAGCAGCCTCGAAGGGCCCGATCGTGAGCAGTTCTTC.

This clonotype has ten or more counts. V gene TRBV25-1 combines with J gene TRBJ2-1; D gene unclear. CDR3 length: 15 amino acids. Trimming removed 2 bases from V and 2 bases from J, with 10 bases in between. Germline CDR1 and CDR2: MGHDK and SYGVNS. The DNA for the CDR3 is TGTGCCAGCAGTGAAGTCGATCAAACCTACAATGAGCAGTTCTTC. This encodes CASSEVDQTYNEQFF.

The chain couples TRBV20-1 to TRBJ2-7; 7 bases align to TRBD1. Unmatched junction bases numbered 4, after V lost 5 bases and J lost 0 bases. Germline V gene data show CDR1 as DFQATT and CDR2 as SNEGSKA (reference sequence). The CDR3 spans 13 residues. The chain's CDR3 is CSAGDSISYEQYF. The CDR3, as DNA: TGCAGTGCTGGGGACAGTATCTCCTACGAGCAGTACTTC.

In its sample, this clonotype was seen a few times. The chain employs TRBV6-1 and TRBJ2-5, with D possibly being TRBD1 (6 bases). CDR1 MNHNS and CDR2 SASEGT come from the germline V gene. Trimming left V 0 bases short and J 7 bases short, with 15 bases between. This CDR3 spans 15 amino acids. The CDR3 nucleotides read TGTGCCAGCAGTGAAGCGGGACCCCCCAGGGGGACCCAGTACTTC. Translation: CASSEAGPPRGTQYF.

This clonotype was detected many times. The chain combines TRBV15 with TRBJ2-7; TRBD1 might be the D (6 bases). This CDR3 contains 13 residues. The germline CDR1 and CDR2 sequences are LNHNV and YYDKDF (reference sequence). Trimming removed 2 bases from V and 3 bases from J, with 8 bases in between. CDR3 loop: CATSRQGYYEQYF. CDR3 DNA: TGTGCCACCAGCAGACAGGGGTACTACGAGCAGTACTTC.

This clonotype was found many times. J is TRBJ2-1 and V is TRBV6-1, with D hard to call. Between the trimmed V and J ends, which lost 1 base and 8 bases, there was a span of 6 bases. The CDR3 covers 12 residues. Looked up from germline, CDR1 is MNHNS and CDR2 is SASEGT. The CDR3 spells CASSEGRYEQFF. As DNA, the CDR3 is TGTGCCAGCAGTGAAGGTCGCTATGAGCAGTTCTTC.

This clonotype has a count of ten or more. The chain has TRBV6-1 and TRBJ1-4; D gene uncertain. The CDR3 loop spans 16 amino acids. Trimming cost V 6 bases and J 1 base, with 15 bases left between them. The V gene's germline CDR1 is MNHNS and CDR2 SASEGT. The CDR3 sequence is CASRRHEGVTNEKLFF. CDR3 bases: TGTGCCAGCAGGCGGCACGAGGGCGTAACTAATGAAAAACTGTTTTTT.